This TCR beta chain was identified during a study of blood T cell repertoires in COVID-19. Study at large: Sites across the United States, Italy and Spain contributed samples from acute and convalescent COVID-19. T cells, B-cell-depleted T cells, or PBMCs supplied cDNA or gDNA.

As processed by the authors: Amplified reference gene primers provided the basis for estimating nucleated cell counts. Libraries were prepared by immunoSEQ multiplex PCR; TCRdb keeps only in-frame clonotypes and omits some of them. Clone size and V and J calls were adopted from that table, with D and trimming inferred from the DNA. The table has approximately 170,000 clones, about 85% seen once. V lost 0 bases, J lost 7 bases, and 13 bases lay in between. Germline V CDR1 and CDR2: LGHNA, YSLEER. This CDR3 contains 15 residues. Seattle patient enrollment occurred during active infection, with longitudinal follow-up thereafter.

The specimen was peripheral blood. This TCR came from a man of 80 years or more with COVID-19, enrolled during active disease. The rearrangement joins TRBV4-3 to TRBJ1-5; D not certain. The CDR3 nucleotides are TGCGCCAGCAGCCAAGAATGGGGAGGTCGGCAGCCCCAGCATTTT. Its protein is CASSQEWGGRQPQHF.